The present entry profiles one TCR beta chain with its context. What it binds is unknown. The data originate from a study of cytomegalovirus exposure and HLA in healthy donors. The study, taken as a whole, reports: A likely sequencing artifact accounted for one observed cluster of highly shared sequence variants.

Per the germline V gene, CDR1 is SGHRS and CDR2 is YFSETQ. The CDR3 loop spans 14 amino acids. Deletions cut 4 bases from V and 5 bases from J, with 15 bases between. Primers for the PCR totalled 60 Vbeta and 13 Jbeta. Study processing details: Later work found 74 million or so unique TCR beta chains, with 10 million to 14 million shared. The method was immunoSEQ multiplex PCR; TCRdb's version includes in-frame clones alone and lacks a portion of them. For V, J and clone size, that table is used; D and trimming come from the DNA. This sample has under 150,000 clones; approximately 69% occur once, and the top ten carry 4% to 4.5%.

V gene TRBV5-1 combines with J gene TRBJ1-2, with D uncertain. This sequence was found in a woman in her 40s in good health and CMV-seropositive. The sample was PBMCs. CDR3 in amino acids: CASSGDGVPYGYTF. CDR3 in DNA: TGCGCCAGCAGCGGAGACGGGGTTCCTTATGGCTACACCTTC.